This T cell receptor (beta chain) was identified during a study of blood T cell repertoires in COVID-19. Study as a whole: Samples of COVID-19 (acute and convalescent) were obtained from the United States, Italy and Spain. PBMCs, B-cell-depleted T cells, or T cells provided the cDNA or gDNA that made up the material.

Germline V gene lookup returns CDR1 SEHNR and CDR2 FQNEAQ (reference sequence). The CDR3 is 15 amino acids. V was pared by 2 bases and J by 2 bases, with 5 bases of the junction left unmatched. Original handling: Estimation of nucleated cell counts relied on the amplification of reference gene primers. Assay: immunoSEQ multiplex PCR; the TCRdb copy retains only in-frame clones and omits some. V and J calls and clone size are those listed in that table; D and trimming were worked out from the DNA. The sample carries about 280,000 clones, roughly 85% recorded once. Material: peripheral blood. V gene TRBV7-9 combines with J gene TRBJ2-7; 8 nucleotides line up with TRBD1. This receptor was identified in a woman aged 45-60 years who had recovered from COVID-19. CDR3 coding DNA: TGTGCCAGCAGCTTATTGGGGACAGGAGCCTACGAGCAGTACTTC. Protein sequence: CASSLLGTGAYEQYF.